This TCR beta chain was obtained from a study of blood T cells in healthy people across ages. With a J-beta primer mix and a sample-barcoded 5' primer, a second PCR ran roughly 6 to 12 cycles. Every cDNA molecule bore a tag from a template-switch adaptor containing 12 random nucleotides. TCRdb processed the 5' RACE reads anew with MiXCR; each CDR3 protein has one entry. The sample records 870,000 or so distinct CDR3 sequences, roughly 26% being singletons. V was pared by 4 bases and J by 5 bases, with 15 bases between. This CDR3 contains 15 residues. Overall study findings and caveats: Expanded clonotype shifts may have been confounded, as the donors had an unknown CMV status.

Each donor was a healthy Caucasian individual from Russia, aged about 6 to 95. A note on this clonotype: Its antigen is as yet unknown.

The rearrangement links TRBV12-3 or TRBV12-4 to TRBJ1-5; tentative D call: TRBD1 (6 bases). The material sequenced was blood. The clonotype originates from a woman at least 80 years old in good health. CDR3 region: CASSSDGGQDQPQHF. DNA of the CDR3: TGTGCCAGCAGTTCGGACGGGGGGCAGGATCAGCCCCAGCATTTT.